Listed below are T cell receptor beta chains from one sample, sequenced in a study of shared T cell receptors in the human thymus. The protocol was immunoSEQ multiplex PCR, while the TCRdb copy is restricted to in-frame clones and leaves out a portion. The table lists 700,000 to 750,000 clones, 80% to 90% of them singletons, with over 0.008% in the top ten. A further study also used this sample, focusing on human thymus T cells.

The sequencing sample was made of thymocytes. These receptor sequences come from a girl under three years old with a congenital heart defect. CDR3s include the opening cysteine and the closing phenylalanine or tryptophan. D genes are given only for firm matches. Clone size is stated in some rows and not others, as once, few, many or a class when expanded.

J: TRBJ1-1
size: .
D: .
V: TRBV2
DNA: TGTGCCAGCAGTGAAGGCACAGGGCCTACGATTGAAGCTTTCTTT
CDR3: CASSEGTGPTIEAFF

J: TRBJ2-1
size: .
D: TRBD1
V: TRBV28
DNA: TGTGCCAGCAGTTCTCAGGACAGGGCTGATGAGCAGTTCTTC
CDR3: CASSSQDRADEQFF

J: TRBJ1-2
size: once
D: .
V: TRBV11-2
DNA: TGTGCCAGCAGCTTAGGGGGACTCACTTGGGATGGCTACACCTTC
CDR3: CASSLGGLTWDGYTF

J: TRBJ1-4
size: .
D: .
V: TRBV15
DNA: TGTGCCACCAGCAGAGCATTTACACCGAAACCAACTAATGAAAAACTGTTTTTT
CDR3: CATSRAFTPKPTNEKLFF

J: TRBJ1-3
size: .
D: .
V: TRBV30
DNA: TGTGCCTGGACACCGGGACTACCCTCTGGAAACACCATATATTTT
CDR3: CAWTPGLPSGNTIYF

J: TRBJ1-5
size: .
D: TRBD1
V: TRBV19
DNA: TGTGCCAGTAGTCCCGGCCGACAGGGAAGCAATCAGCCCCAGCATTTT
CDR3: CASSPGRQGSNQPQHF

J: TRBJ1-1
size: .
D: TRBD1
V: TRBV4-1
DNA: TGCGCCAGCAGCCCCTCCAGGGGGCTGATGTGGAACACTGAAGCTTTCTTT
CDR3: CASSPSRGLMWNTEAFF

J: TRBJ1-3
size: .
D: .
V: TRBV4-1
DNA: TGCGCCAGCAGCCCAGAAGCCGGGGTGGGAAACACCATATATTTT
CDR3: CASSPEAGVGNTIYF

J: TRBJ2-3
size: .
D: TRBD2
V: TRBV7-2
DNA: TGTGCCAGCAGCTTATCGGATCGGGATAGCGGGGGCACAGATACGCAGTATTTT
CDR3: CASSLSDRDSGGTDTQYF

J: TRBJ2-7
size: .
D: TRBD2
V: TRBV7-2
DNA: TGTGCCAGCAGCTTAGTGGCGGGGGGTAACGAGCAGTACTTC
CDR3: CASSLVAGGNEQYF

J: TRBJ1-4
size: .
D: TRBD1
V: TRBV4-1
DNA: TGCGCCAGCAGCCAAGGACAGGGATTATTTGAAAAACTGTTTTTT
CDR3: CASSQGQGLFEKLFF

J: TRBJ2-7
size: .
D: TRBD1
V: TRBV7-9
DNA: TGTGCCAGCAGCTCCACCGGGACAGTCTACGAGCAGTACTTC
CDR3: CASSSTGTVYEQYF

J: TRBJ2-3
size: .
D: TRBD1
V: TRBV19
DNA: TGTGCCAGTAGTATCACCTGGACAGGGCCCACAGATACGCAGTATTTT
CDR3: CASSITWTGPTDTQYF

J: TRBJ1-1
size: .
D: .
V: TRBV11-2
DNA: TGTGCCAGCAGCGGAGCGGGTGCCTGTGAAGCTTTCTTT
CDR3: CASSGAGACEAFF

J: TRBJ2-1
size: few
D: .
V: TRBV4-3
DNA: TGCGCCAGCAGCCCGAGTCGTTGCTCCTACAATGAGCAGTTCTTC
CDR3: CASSPSRCSYNEQFF

J: TRBJ1-1
size: .
D: .
V: TRBV10-3
DNA: TGTGCCATCAGTGAGGTGGGGCGTAGAGAAGCTTTCTTT
CDR3: CAISEVGRREAFF

J: TRBJ1-6
size: once
D: .
V: TRBV5-5
DNA: TGTGCCAGCAGCTCCCGGGGAGGGAGACCCCCTGGGAATTCACCCCTCCACTTT
CDR3: CASSSRGGRPPGNSPLHF

J: TRBJ1-1
size: .
D: .
V: TRBV6-5
DNA: TGTGCCAGCAGTTACTCCGACACCAACACTGAAGCTTTCTTT
CDR3: CASSYSDTNTEAFF

J: TRBJ1-1
size: .
D: .
V: TRBV27
DNA: TGTGCCAGCAGCACCCTGTGGGCCACTGAAGCTTTCTTT
CDR3: CASSTLWATEAFF

J: TRBJ1-6
size: .
D: .
V: TRBV5-1
DNA: TGCGCCAGCAGCTTGGTCATACGGGGTACGGGTCCCTCCTATAATTCACCCCTCCACTTT
CDR3: CASSLVIRGTGPSYNSPLHF

J: TRBJ1-5
size: .
D: .
V: TRBV6-5
DNA: TGTGCCAGCAGTGACGATACCGGAGATCAGCCCCAGCATTTT
CDR3: CASSDDTGDQPQHF

J: TRBJ1-1
size: .
D: TRBD1
V: TRBV5-4
DNA: TGTGCCAGCAGCCTTAAAGGGCCATTGGGACAGGATAACACTGAAGCTTTCTTT
CDR3: CASSLKGPLGQDNTEAFF